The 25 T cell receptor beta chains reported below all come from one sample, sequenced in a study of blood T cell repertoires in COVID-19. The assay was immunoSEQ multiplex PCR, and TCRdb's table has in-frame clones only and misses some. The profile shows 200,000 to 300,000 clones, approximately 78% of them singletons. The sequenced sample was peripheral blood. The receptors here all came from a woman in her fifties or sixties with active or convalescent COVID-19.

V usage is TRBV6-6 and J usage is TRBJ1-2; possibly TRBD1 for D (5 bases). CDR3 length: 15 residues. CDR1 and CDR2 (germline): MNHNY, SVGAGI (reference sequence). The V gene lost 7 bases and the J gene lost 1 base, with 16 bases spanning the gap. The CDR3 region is CASTSWEGRNYGYTF. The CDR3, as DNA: TGTGCCAGCACTTCTTGGGAGGGGCGTAACTATGGCTACACCTTC.

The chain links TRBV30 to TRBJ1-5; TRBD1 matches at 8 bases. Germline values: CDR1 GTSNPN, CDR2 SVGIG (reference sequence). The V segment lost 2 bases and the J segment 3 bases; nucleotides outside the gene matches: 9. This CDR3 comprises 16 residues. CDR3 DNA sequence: TGTGCCTGGAGTTCACGGACAGGGCTTTTCAATCAGCCCCAGCATTTT. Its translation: CAWSSRTGLFNQPQHF.

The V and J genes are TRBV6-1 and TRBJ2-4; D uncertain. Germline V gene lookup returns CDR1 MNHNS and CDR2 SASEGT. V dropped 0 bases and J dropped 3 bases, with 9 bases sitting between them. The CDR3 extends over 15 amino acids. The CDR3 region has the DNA TGTGCCAGCAGTGAAGCCAGCACGGGCAAAAACATTCAGTACTTC. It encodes CASSEASTGKNIQYF.

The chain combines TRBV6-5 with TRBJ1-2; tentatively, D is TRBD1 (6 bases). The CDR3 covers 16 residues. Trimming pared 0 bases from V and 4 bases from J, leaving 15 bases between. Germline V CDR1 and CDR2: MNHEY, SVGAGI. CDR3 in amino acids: CASSYSTGVGTYGYTF. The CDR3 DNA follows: TGTGCCAGCAGTTACTCGACAGGCGTGGGGACCTATGGCTACACCTTC.

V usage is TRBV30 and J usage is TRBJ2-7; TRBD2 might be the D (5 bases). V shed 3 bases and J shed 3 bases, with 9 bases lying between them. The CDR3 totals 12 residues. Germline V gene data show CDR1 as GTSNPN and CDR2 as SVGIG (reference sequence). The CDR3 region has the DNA TGTGCCTGGAGCCGAGGACTCTACGAGCAGTACTTC. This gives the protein CAWSRGLYEQYF.

The CDR3, as DNA: TGTGCCAGCAGCTGGGGGACAGGGGGCTCCTACGAGCAGTACTTC. It codes for CASSWGTGGSYEQYF. This chain links TRBV7-3 with TRBJ2-7, with TRBD1 identical over 11 bases. V was clipped by 4 bases and J by 0 bases; unmatched bases: 2. The CDR3 has 15 residues. Germline V gene data show CDR1 as SGHTA and CDR2 as FQGTGA.

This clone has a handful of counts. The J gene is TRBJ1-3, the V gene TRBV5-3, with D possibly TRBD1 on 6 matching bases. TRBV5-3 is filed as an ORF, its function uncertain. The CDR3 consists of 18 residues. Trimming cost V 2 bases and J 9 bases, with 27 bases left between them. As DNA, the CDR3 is TGTGCCAGAAGCTTTTTGACAGGCAGGCTCGGGCTTAATACCACCATATATTTT. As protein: CARSFLTGRLGLNTTIYF.

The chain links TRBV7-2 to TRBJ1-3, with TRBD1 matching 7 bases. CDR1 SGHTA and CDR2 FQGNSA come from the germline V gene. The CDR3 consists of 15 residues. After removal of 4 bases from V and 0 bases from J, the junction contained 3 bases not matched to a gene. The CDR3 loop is CASSSWDSSGNTIYF. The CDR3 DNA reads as TGTGCCAGCAGCTCTTGGGACAGCTCTGGAAACACCATATATTTT.

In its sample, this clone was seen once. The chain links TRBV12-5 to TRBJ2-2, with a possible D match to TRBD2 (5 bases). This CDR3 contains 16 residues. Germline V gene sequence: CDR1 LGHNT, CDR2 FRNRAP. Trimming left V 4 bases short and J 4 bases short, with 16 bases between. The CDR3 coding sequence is TGTGCTAGTGGTTCGGATAGAGGGTCGGCCACCGGGGAGCTGTTTTTT. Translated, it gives CASGSDRGSATGELFF.

This CDR3 reads CASSSAKTSGKEAFF. The CDR3 DNA sequence: TGTGCCAGCAGTTCCGCGAAAACTTCAGGGAAAGAAGCTTTCTTT. This sequence joins TRBV6-5 and TRBJ1-1; tentative D call: TRBD1 (5 bases). Germline-derived CDR1 and CDR2 are MNHEY and SVGAGI. CDR3 length: 15 amino acids. With 4 bases removed from V and 8 bases from J, the gap between germline ends came to 20 bases.

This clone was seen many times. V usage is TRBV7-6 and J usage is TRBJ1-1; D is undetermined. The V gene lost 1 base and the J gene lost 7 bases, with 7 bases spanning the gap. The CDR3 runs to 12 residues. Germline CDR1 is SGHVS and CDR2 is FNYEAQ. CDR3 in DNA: TGTGCCAGCAGCTTAGATGGCAGTGAAGCTTTCTTT. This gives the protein CASSLDGSEAFF.

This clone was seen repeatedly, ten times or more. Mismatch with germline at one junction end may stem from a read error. The CDR3 nucleotides are TGTGCTAGCAGCCCCGGACTAGCGGGGGGGCTAGGGACCCAGTACTTC. Translating it yields CASSPGLAGGLGTQYF. The V and J genes are TRBV7-7 and TRBJ2-5; TRBD2 agrees at 15 bases. Germline V gene sequence: CDR1 SSHAT, CDR2 FNYEAQ (reference sequence). This CDR3 spans 16 amino acids. Full variable domain (remainder filled in from reference TRBV7-7 and TRBJ2-5): GAGVSQSPRYKVTKRGQDVTLRCDPISSHATLYWYQQALGQGPEFLTYFNYEAQPDKSGLPSDRFSAERPEGSISTLTIQRTEQRDSAMYRCASSPGLAGGLGTQYFGPGTRLLVL.

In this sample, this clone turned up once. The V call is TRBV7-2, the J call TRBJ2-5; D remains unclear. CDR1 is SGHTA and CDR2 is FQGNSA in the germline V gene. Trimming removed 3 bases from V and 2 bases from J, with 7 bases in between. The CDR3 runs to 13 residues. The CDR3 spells CASSFGWQETQYF. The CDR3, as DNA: TGTGCCAGCAGCTTCGGGTGGCAAGAGACCCAGTACTTC. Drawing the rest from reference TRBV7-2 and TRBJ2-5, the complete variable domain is GAGVSQSPSNKVTEKGKDVELRCDPISGHTALYWYRQSLGQGLEFLIYFQGNSAPDKSGLPSDRFSAERTGGSVSTLTIQRTQQEDSAVYLCASSFGWQETQYFGPGTRLLVL.

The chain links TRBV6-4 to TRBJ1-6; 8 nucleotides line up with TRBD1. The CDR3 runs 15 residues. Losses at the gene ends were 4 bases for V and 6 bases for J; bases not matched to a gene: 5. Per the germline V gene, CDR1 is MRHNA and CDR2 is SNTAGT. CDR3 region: CASSATGGPNSPLHF. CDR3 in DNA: TGTGCCAGCAGTGCCACAGGGGGACCTAATTCACCCCTCCACTTT.

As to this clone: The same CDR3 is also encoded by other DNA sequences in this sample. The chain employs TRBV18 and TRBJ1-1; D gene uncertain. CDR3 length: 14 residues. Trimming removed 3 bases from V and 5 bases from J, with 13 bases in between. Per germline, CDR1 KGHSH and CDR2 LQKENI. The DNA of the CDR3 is TGTGCCAGCTCACCCCCTCCGGGAGGAACTGAAGCTTTCTTT. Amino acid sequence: CASSPPPGGTEAFF.

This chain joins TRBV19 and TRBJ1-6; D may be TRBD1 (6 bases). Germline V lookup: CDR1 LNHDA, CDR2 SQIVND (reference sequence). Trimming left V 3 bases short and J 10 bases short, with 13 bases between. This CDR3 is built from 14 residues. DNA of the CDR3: TGTGCCAGTAGTATTTGGGACATAGACTCACCCCTCCACTTT. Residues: CASSIWDIDSPLHF.

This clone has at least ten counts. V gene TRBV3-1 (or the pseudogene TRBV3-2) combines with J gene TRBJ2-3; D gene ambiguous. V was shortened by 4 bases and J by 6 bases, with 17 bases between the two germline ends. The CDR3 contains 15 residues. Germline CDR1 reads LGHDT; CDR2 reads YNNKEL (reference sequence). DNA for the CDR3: TGTGCCAGCAGCCCCTCGAGGCCGAGGTGGGATACGCAGTATTTT. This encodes CASSPSRPRWDTQYF.

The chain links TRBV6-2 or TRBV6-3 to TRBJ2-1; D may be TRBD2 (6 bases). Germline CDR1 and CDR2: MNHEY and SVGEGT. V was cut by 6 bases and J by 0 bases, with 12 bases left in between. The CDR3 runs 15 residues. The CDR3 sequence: CASSLEGSSYNEQFF. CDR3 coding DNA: TGTGCCAGCAGCCTGGAGGGCAGCTCCTACAATGAGCAGTTCTTC.

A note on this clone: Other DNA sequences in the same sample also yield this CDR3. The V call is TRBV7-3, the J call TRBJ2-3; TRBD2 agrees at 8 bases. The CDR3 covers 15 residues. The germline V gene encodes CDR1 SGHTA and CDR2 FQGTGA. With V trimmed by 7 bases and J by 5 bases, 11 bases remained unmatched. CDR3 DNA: TGTGCCAGCATCCGAGGGGCGGGGGGTCGAGATACGCAGTATTTT. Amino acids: CASIRGAGGRDTQYF.

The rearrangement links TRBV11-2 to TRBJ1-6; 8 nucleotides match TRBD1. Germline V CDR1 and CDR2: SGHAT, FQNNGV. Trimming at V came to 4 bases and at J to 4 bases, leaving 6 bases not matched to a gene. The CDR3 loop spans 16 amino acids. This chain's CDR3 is CASSSGQVPYNSPLHF. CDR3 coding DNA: TGTGCCAGCAGCTCGGGACAGGTCCCTTATAATTCACCCCTCCACTTT.

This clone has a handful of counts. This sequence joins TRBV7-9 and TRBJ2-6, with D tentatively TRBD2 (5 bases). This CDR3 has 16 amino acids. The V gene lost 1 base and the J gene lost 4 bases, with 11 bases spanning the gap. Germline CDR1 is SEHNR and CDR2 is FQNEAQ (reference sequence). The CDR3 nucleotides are TGTGCCAGCAGCTTAGATCCGGGAAGAGGGGCCAACGTCCTGACTTTC. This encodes CASSLDPGRGANVLTF.

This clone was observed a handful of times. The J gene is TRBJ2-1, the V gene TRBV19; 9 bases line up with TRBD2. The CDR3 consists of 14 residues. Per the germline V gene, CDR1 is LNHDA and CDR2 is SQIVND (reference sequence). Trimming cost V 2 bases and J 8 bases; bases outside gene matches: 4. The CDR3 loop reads CASSIPGLADEQFF. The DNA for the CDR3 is TGTGCCAGTAGTATACCGGGACTAGCAGATGAGCAGTTCTTC.

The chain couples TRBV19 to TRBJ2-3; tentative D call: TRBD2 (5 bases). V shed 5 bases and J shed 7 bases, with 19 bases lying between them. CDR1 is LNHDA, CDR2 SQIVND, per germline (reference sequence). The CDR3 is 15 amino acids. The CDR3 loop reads CASSPPGISSHTQYF. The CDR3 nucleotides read TGTGCCAGTAGTCCCCCGGGGATTAGCTCCCATACGCAGTATTTT.

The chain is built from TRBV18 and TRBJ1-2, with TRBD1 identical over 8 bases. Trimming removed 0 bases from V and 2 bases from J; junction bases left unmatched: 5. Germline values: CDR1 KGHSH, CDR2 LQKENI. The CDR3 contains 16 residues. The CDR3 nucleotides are TGTGCCAGCTCACCACCCCAGACAGGGGCCAACTATGGCTACACCTTC. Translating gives CASSPPQTGANYGYTF.

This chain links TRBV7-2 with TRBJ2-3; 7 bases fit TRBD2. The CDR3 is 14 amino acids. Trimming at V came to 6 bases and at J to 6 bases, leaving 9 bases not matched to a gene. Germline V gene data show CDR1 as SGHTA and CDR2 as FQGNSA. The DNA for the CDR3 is TGTGCCAGCAGTCGGGAGCGGGGCTATGATACGCAGTATTTT. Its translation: CASSRERGYDTQYF.